The 20 T cell receptor beta chains below were found in one sample sequenced in a study of human T cells and chemical hapten exposure. TCRdb processed the RACE reads anew with MiXCR; each CDR3 protein has one entry. The sample comprises approximately 33,000 distinct CDR3 sequences, 7.4% of which are singletons, and less than 10% rests with the top ten. Specified time point: healthy volunteer bleed at 2 weeks. Total RNA was isolated from unfractionated whole blood. Sequencing was done on a sample of whole blood. These receptors all come from a human donor in good health. Some clones in this sample may be carry-over from other donors' samples.

J is TRBJ1-2 and V is TRBV7-2; 9 bases fit TRBD1. CDR3 length: 19 amino acids. CDR1 is SGHTA, CDR2 FQGNSA, per germline. V dropped 1 base and J dropped 0; count of bases not matched to a gene: 12. Written as DNA, the CDR3 is TGTGCCAGCAGCTTAGTTGGGACAGGGCAAGGGGGGACTAACTATGGCTACACCTTC. This sequence encodes CASSLVGTGQGGTNYGYTF.

The genes are TRBV20-1 and TRBJ1-5; D may be TRBD1 (5 bases). In germline, CDR1 is DFQATT, CDR2 SNEGSKA (reference sequence). Deletions cut 1 base from V and 5 bases from J, with 6 bases between. This CDR3 has 12 residues. CDR3 protein: CSARVGDQPQHF. As DNA, the CDR3 is TGCAGTGCTAGAGTGGGGGATCAGCCCCAGCATTTT.

This clonotype was seen ten or more times. This chain joins TRBV29-1 and TRBJ2-3, with 7 bases aligning to TRBD1. Per the germline V gene, CDR1 is SQVTM and CDR2 is ANQGSEA. Unmatched junction bases numbered 7, after V lost 4 bases and J lost 6 bases. This CDR3 is built from 13 residues. The CDR3, as DNA: TGCAGCGTTGGAGGGGGCCTAGGGGATACGCAGTATTTT. It translates to CSVGGGLGDTQYF.

This clonotype has only a few counts. The chain has TRBV13 and TRBJ1-1, with 7 bases lining up with TRBD1. CDR1 and CDR2 from the germline V gene are PRHDT and FYEKMQ (reference sequence). This CDR3 contains 14 residues. V gave up 6 bases and J gave up 1 base; unmatched junction bases: 5. The CDR3 here is CASRRGQQNTEAFF. The CDR3 DNA is TGTGCCAGCAGAAGGGGACAGCAGAACACTGAAGCTTTCTTT. The full variable domain, its missing parts supplied by reference TRBV13 and TRBJ1-1, is AAGVIQSPRHLIKEKRETATLKCYPIPRHDTVYWYQQGPGQDPQFLISFYEKMQSDKGSIPDRFSAQQFSDYHSELNMSSLELGDSALYFCASRRGQQNTEAFFGQGTRLTVV.

V and J are TRBV20-1 and TRBJ1-2; D is ambiguous. CDR1 and CDR2 from the germline V gene are DFQATT and SNEGSKA (reference sequence). The CDR3 runs to 15 residues. Between the trimmed V and J ends, which lost 3 bases and 5 bases, there was a span of 19 bases. This CDR3 is CSASLSTLPFYGYTF. In nucleotides, the CDR3 is TGCAGTGCTAGTCTCTCGACACTCCCTTTTTATGGCTACACCTTC.

This clonotype was recorded a few times. The chain carries TRBV7-2 and TRBJ1-6; D is unresolved. The CDR3 length is 14 residues. Germline V CDR1 and CDR2: SGHTA, FQGNSA. Between the trimmed V and J ends, which lost 1 base and 8 bases, there was a span of 9 bases. The CDR3 loop is CASSLGMLDSPLHF. CDR3 coding DNA: TGTGCCAGCAGCTTAGGAATGCTGGATTCACCCCTCCACTTT.

This clonotype was counted many times. The chain carries TRBV20-1 and TRBJ2-1, with D perhaps TRBD1 (7 bases). Germline-derived CDR1 and CDR2 are DFQATT and SNEGSKA (reference sequence). This CDR3 has 10 residues. This CDR3 reads CSPGGNEQFF. DNA of the CDR3: TGCAGCCCAGGGGGGAATGAGCAGTTCTTC.

This chain uses TRBV5-1 with TRBJ2-3, with TRBD1 matching over 11 bases. The CDR3 extends over 16 amino acids. Germline V gives CDR1 SGHRS, CDR2 YFSETQ. Losses at the gene ends were 3 bases for V and 3 bases for J; bases not matched to a gene: 6. CDR3 sequence reads: CASSSTGTGGTDTQYF. The CDR3 bases are TGCGCCAGCAGCTCAACCGGGACAGGGGGGACAGATACGCAGTATTTT.

This clonotype was recorded at least ten times. The gene calls are TRBV10-1 and TRBJ2-3; 10 bases match TRBD1. Germline-derived CDR1 and CDR2 are WNHNN and SYGVQD (reference sequence). V was clipped by 6 bases and J by 4 bases; unmatched bases: 7. The length of the CDR3 is 15 residues. CDR3 amino acids: CASSPGQGRSDTQYF. Written as DNA, the CDR3 is TGCGCCAGCAGCCCGGGACAGGGGAGATCAGATACGCAGTATTTT.

This clonotype was counted between two and nine times. V gene TRBV25-1 combines with J gene TRBJ1-2; D is possibly TRBD1 (6 bases). V was pared by 5 bases and J by 2 bases, with 18 bases between. CDR3 size: 16 residues. Germline CDR1 is MGHDK and CDR2 is SYGVNS. Here the CDR3 reads CASSPTLGAENYGYTF. CDR3 coding DNA: TGTGCCAGCAGTCCCACTCTGGGGGCGGAAAACTATGGCTACACCTTC.

The sample holds many counts of this clonotype. The V call is TRBV6-5, the J call TRBJ2-1; D gene unclear. The CDR3 extends over 13 amino acids. In germline, CDR1 is MNHEY, CDR2 SVGAGI. With 2 bases removed from V and 5 bases from J, the gap between germline ends came to 7 bases. CDR3 residues: CASSYSQNNEQFF. The CDR3 bases are TGTGCCAGCAGTTACAGTCAGAACAATGAGCAGTTCTTC.

The chain is built from TRBV12-3 or TRBV12-4 and TRBJ2-7; no definite D call. The V end lost 5 bases, the J end lost 1 base, and 3 bases lay between the germline ends. This CDR3 is built from 11 residues. This CDR3 is CASSQSYEQYF. CDR3 sequence (DNA): TGTGCCAGCAGTCAGTCCTACGAGCAGTACTTC.

The chain joins TRBV7-9 to TRBJ2-7, with D tentatively TRBD1 or TRBD2 (7 bases each). The CDR3 loop spans 16 amino acids. V was pared by 5 bases and J by 5 bases, with 22 bases between. Germline V gene sequence: CDR1 SEHNR, CDR2 FQNEAQ (reference sequence). The CDR3 sequence: CASSPRSRGGMNEQYF. The CDR3 DNA reads TGTGCCAGCAGCCCCCGGAGCAGGGGGGGCATGAACGAGCAGTACTTC. The complete variable domain, with remaining parts taken from reference TRBV7-9 and TRBJ2-7, reads DTGVSQNPRHKITKRGQNVTFRCDPISEHNRLYWYRQTLGQGPEFLTYFQNEAQLEKSRLLSDRFSAERPKGSFSTLEIQRTEQGDSAMYLCASSPRSRGGMNEQYFGPGTRLTVT.

This clonotype was seen repeatedly, ten times or more. The chain combines TRBV29-1 with TRBJ2-2; D unresolved. Germline CDR1 and CDR2: SQVTM and ANQGSEA. The CDR3 loop spans 11 amino acids. Between the trimmed V and J ends, which lost 5 bases and 4 bases, there was a span of 5 bases. The CDR3 here is CSVRSTGELFF. CDR3 DNA sequence: TGCAGCGTTCGGTCCACCGGGGAGCTGTTTTTT.

The chain couples TRBV28 to TRBJ1-6, with D possibly matching TRBD1 (5 bases). The CDR3 has 17 residues. Trimming left V 5 bases short and J 5 bases short, with 19 bases between. Germline CDR1 and CDR2: MDHEN and SYDVKM. The chain's CDR3 is CASSPTGTEIDNSPLHF. In DNA form, the CDR3 reads TGTGCCAGCAGTCCAACCGGGACGGAAATTGATAATTCACCCCTCCACTTT.

This clonotype occurred many times. The chain recombines TRBV27 with TRBJ2-2, with 8 positions matching TRBD1. Trimming cost V 2 bases and J 5 bases; bases outside gene matches: 4. The CDR3 is 15 amino acids. Germline CDR1 reads MNHEY; CDR2 reads SMNVEV (reference sequence). The CDR3 protein is CASSLDRGRTGELFF. The CDR3 DNA is TGTGCCAGCAGTTTAGACAGGGGAAGGACCGGGGAGCTGTTTTTT.

This clonotype has more than one count but fewer than ten. The CDR3: CASSLFFGNTIYF. The DNA for the CDR3 is TGTGCCAGCAGCTTATTCTTTGGAAACACCATATATTTT. The chain has TRBV7-2 and TRBJ1-3; D is uncertain. Germline V gene sequence: CDR1 SGHTA, CDR2 FQGNSA. The CDR3 sequence is 13 residues long. V was shortened by 2 bases and J by 3 bases, with 5 bases between the two germline ends. The full variable domain, completed using reference TRBV7-2 and TRBJ1-3, is GAGVSQSPSNKVTEKGKDVELRCDPISGHTALYWYRQSLGQGLEFLIYFQGNSAPDKSGLPSDRFSAERTGGSVSTLTIQRTQQEDSAVYLCASSLFFGNTIYFGEGSWLTVV.

This clonotype was seen many times. The V gene is TRBV7-2, the J gene TRBJ2-5; perhaps D is TRBD1 or TRBD2 (5 bases each). CDR1 is SGHTA, CDR2 FQGNSA, per germline. V lost 5 bases and J lost 2, with 15 bases in between. The CDR3 contains 15 residues. CDR3: CASSVGDSLQETQYF. The CDR3 coding sequence is TGTGCCAGCAGCGTGGGAGACAGTCTTCAAGAGACCCAGTACTTC. Based on the CDR3 plus reference TRBV7-2 and TRBJ2-5, the full variable domain is GAGVSQSPSNKVTEKGKDVELRCDPISGHTALYWYRQSLGQGLEFLIYFQGNSAPDKSGLPSDRFSAERTGGSVSTLTIQRTQQEDSAVYLCASSVGDSLQETQYFGPGTRLLVL.

This clonotype has more than one count but fewer than ten. The chain links TRBV3-1 to TRBJ1-1; no reliable D call. The ends were cut back, 4 bases at V and 0 bases at J, with 9 bases in the middle. This CDR3 has 14 residues. Per germline, CDR1 LGHDT and CDR2 YNNKEL (reference sequence). DNA of the CDR3: TGTGCCAGCAGCCGCGGGTCCTTGAACACTGAAGCTTTCTTT. Protein sequence: CASSRGSLNTEAFF.

This clonotype was observed at least ten times. J is TRBJ2-1 and V is TRBV23-1; TRBD2 matches at 16 bases. TRBV23-1 belongs to the ORF category, with a function that is uncertain. The CDR3 runs to 19 residues. V shed 3 bases, J shed 2 bases, and the junction held 7 bases outside the gene matches. CDR3 sequence (DNA): TGCGCCAGCAGTCACCCGGGACTAGCGGGAGGGCCAACCTACAATGAGCAGTTCTTC. This encodes CASSHPGLAGGPTYNEQFF.